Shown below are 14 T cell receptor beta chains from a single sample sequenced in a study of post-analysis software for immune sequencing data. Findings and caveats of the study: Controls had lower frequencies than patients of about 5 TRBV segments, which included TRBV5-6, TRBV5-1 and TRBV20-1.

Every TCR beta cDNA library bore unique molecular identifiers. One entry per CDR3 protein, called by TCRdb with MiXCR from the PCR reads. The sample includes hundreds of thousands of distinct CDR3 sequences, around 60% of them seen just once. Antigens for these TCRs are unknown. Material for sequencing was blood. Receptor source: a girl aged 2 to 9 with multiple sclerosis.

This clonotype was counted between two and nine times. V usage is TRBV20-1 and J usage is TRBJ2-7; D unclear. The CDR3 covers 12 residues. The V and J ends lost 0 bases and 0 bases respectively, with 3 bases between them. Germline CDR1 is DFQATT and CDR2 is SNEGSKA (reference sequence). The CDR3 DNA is TGCAGTGCTAGAGAGGGCTCCTACGAGCAGTACTTC. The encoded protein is CSAREGSYEQYF.

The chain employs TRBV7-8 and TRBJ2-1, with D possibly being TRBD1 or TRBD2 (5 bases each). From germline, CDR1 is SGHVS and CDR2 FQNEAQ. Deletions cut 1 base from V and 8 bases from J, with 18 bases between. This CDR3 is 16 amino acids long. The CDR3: CASSLGAVEGYDEQFF. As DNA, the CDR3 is TGTGCCAGCAGCTTAGGAGCGGTCGAGGGGTACGATGAGCAGTTCTTC.

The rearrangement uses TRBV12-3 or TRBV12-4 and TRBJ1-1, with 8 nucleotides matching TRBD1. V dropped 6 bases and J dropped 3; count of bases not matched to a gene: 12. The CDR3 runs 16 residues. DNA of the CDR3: TGTGCCAGCAGCCGTCACCTCACAGGGGGGCACACTGAAGCTTTCTTT. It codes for CASSRHLTGGHTEAFF.

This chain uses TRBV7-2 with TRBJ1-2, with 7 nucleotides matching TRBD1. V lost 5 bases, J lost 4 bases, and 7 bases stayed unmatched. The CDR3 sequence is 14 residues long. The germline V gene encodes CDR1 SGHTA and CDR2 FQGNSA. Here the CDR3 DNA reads TGTGCCAGCAGCCTACAGGGGTCCCCCTATGGCTACACCTTC. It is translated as CASSLQGSPYGYTF.

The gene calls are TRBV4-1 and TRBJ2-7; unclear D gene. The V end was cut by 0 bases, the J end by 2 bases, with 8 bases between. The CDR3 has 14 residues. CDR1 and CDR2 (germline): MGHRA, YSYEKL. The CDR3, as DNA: TGCGCCAGCAGCCAAGAGTTCATCGCCTACGAGCAGTACTTC. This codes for CASSQEFIAYEQYF.

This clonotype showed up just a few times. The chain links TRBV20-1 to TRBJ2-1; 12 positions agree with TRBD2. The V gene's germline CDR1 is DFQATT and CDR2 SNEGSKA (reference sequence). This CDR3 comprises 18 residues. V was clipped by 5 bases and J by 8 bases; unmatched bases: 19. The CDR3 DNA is TGCAGTGCTCCTTGGACTAGCGGGACATCTTTAGAAGGGGATGAGCAGTTCTTC. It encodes CSAPWTSGTSLEGDEQFF.

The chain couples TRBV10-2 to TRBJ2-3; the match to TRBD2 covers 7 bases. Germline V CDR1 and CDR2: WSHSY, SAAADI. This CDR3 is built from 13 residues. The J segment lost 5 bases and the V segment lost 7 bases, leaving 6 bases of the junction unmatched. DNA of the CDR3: TGCGCCAGCATGCCAGCGGGGAGAGATACGCAGTATTTT. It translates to CASMPAGRDTQYF.

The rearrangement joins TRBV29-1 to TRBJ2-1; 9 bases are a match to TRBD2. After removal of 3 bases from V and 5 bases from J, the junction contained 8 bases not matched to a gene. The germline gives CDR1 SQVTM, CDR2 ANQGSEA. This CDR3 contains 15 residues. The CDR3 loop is CSVDRRGGENNEQFF. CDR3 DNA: TGCAGCGTTGATCGGCGGGGGGGCGAAAACAATGAGCAGTTCTTC.

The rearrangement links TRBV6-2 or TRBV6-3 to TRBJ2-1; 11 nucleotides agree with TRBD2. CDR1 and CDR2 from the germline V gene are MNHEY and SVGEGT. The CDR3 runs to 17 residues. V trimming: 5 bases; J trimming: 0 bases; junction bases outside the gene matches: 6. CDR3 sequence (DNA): TGTGCCAGCAGTCCAGGACTAGCGGGTTTCTCCTACAATGAGCAGTTCTTC. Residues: CASSPGLAGFSYNEQFF.

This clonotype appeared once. This CDR3 reads CSAPGPRGEKLFF. The CDR3, as DNA: TGCAGCGCCCCGGGACCGAGGGGTGAAAAACTGTTTTTT. J is TRBJ1-4 and V is TRBV29-1, with a possible D match to TRBD1 (5 bases). CDR1 is SQVTM and CDR2 is ANQGSEA in the germline V gene. The CDR3 runs 13 residues. The V gene lost 7 bases and the J gene lost 7 bases, with 16 bases spanning the gap.

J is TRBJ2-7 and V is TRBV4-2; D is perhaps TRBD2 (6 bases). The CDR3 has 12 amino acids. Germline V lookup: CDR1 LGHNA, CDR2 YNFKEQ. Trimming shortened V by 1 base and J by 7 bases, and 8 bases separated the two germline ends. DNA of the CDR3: TGTGCCAGCAGCCAAGCGGAGGGAGAGCAGTACTTC. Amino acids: CASSQAEGEQYF.

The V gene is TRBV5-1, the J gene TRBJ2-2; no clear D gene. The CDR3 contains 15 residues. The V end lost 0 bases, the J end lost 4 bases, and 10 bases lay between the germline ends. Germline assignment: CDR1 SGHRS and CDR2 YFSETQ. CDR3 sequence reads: CASSLAPWATGELFF. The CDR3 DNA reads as TGCGCCAGCAGCTTGGCTCCGTGGGCCACCGGGGAGCTGTTTTTT.

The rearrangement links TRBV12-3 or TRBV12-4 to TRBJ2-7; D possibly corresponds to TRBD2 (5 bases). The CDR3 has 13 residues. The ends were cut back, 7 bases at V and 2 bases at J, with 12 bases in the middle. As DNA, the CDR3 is TGTGCCAGCACCTGGGAGCTTACCTACGAGCAGTACTTC. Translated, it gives CASTWELTYEQYF.

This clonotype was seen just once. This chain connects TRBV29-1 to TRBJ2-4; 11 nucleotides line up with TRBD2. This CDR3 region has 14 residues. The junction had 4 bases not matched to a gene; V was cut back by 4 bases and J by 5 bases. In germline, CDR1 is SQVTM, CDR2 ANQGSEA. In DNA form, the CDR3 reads TGCAGCGTTGCCCTTAGCGGGGGGGAAAACATTCAGTACTTC. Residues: CSVALSGGENIQYF.